The 15 T cell receptor beta chains below come from one sample, sequenced in a study of blood T cells in healthy people across ages. The second PCR ran roughly 7 to 11 cycles with a sample-barcoded 5' primer and J-beta primers. Each CDR3 protein is one row after TCRdb ran MiXCR on the 5' RACE reads. The data show hundreds of thousands of distinct CDR3 sequences, 29% seen once. Sequencing was performed on blood. The receptors come from a woman at least 80 years old in good health.

This clonotype was seen many times. The gene calls are TRBV7-2 and TRBJ2-1; D perhaps matches TRBD2 (7 bases). V was clipped by 0 bases and J by 4 bases, with 16 bases between them. Germline V gives CDR1 SGHTA, CDR2 FQGNSA. This CDR3 has 17 residues. DNA for the CDR3: TGTGCCAGCAGCTTAGCGCTAAGGGGGGGGGCTTACAATGAGCAGTTCTTC. It yields the protein CASSLALRGGAYNEQFF. The full variable domain, in which reference TRBV7-2 and TRBJ2-1 provide the parts outside the CDR3, is GAGVSQSPSNKVTEKGKDVELRCDPISGHTALYWYRQSLGQGLEFLIYFQGNSAPDKSGLPSDRFSAERTGGSVSTLTIQRTQQEDSAVYLCASSLALRGGAYNEQFFGPGTRLTVL.

The chain recombines TRBV7-2 with TRBJ1-2; D possibly corresponds to TRBD1 (5 bases). Germline CDR1 SGHTA, CDR2 FQGNSA. With 4 bases removed from V and 7 bases from J, the gap between germline ends came to 16 bases. There are 14 residues in the CDR3. CDR3 coding DNA: TGTGCCAGCAGCTCCAGGGACCCAGAGGTTGGCTACACCTTC. This translates into CASSSRDPEVGYTF.

This clonotype was counted between two and nine times. A read error may account for a junction end that differs from germline. This chain joins TRBV5-1 and TRBJ2-3, with D tentatively TRBD1 (6 bases). This CDR3 is built from 14 residues. Germline V gene lookup returns CDR1 SGHRS and CDR2 YFSETQ. The DNA of the CDR3 is TGCGCCAGCAGCTTGCCAACAGGGTCCGATACGCGGTATTTT. This sequence encodes CASSLPTGSDTRYF.

This clonotype was seen repeatedly, ten times or more. The chain employs TRBV28 and TRBJ2-3, with D possibly TRBD2 on 7 matching bases. The germline V gene encodes CDR1 MDHEN and CDR2 SYDVKM. The CDR3 length is 19 residues. V shed 8 bases and J shed 2 bases, with 29 bases lying between them. CDR3 bases: TGTGCCAGCCCTCCCTGGAAAGGGACCGCAGCGGGACACACAGATACGCAGTATTTT. Translated, it gives CASPPWKGTAAGHTDTQYF.

This clonotype came up a few times. The chain couples TRBV11-2 to TRBJ2-7; D perhaps matches TRBD1 (6 bases). The CDR3 contains 13 residues. Trimming shortened V by 6 bases and J by 3 bases, and 12 bases separated the two germline ends. CDR1 SGHAT and CDR2 FQNNGV come from the germline V gene. The CDR3, as DNA: TGTGCCAGCAGGCCTACAGGGATCTACGAGCAGTACTTC. This sequence encodes CASRPTGIYEQYF.

At least ten counts were recorded for this clonotype. The chain has TRBV12-3 or TRBV12-4 and TRBJ2-3, with D perhaps assigned TRBD1 or TRBD2 (5 bases each). The CDR3 is 15 residues long. Trimming took off 3 bases at V and 3 bases at J, with 13 bases between the two ends. The CDR3 reads CASSLGLALTDTQYF. The DNA for the CDR3 is TGTGCCAGCAGTTTGGGGCTAGCTTTAACAGATACGCAGTATTTT.

The chain's CDR3 is CASSQDLEAEDTQYF. The CDR3 coding sequence is TGTGCCAGCAGCCAAGATCTAGAGGCAGAAGATACGCAGTATTTT. The rearrangement uses TRBV3-1 and TRBJ2-3; D unclear. V lost 0 bases and J 5 bases, leaving 12 bases between the germline ends. The CDR3 runs 15 residues. The V gene's germline CDR1 is LGHDT and CDR2 YNNKEL (reference sequence).

This clonotype was observed many times. CDR3 in DNA: TGTGCCAGCGGGGGGGTGACGAGGGGGAGTGAGCAGTTCTTC. It encodes CASGGVTRGSEQFF. The V call is TRBV2, the J call TRBJ2-1; D might be TRBD2 (7 bases). CDR3 length: 14 residues. Per germline, CDR1 SNHLY and CDR2 FYNNEI. With 8 bases removed from V and 9 bases from J, the gap between germline ends came to 20 bases.

This clonotype was counted between two and nine times. V and J are TRBV19 and TRBJ2-7; 9 bases agree with TRBD2. CDR1 is LNHDA and CDR2 is SQIVND in the germline V gene (reference sequence). The CDR3 is made up of 14 amino acids. J was trimmed by 7 bases and V by 4 bases; bases with no gene match: 8. The chain's CDR3 is CASSRLAANNEQYF. CDR3 coding DNA: TGTGCCAGTAGTAGACTAGCGGCAAACAATGAGCAGTACTTC.

This clonotype was seen many times. CDR3 sequence reads: CASIARGDQETQYF. DNA for the CDR3: TGTGCCAGCATCGCCAGGGGGGACCAAGAGACCCAGTACTTC. V is TRBV6-6 and J is TRBJ2-5; D might be TRBD1 (7 bases). The length of the CDR3 is 14 residues. Per germline, CDR1 MNHNY and CDR2 SVGAGI (reference sequence). V was clipped by 7 bases and J by 0 bases, with 12 bases between them.

In its sample, this clonotype was seen many times. The chain has TRBV18 and TRBJ2-5, with TRBD1 as a possible D gene (6 bases). Trimming left V 2 bases short and J 3 bases short, with 13 bases between. The CDR3 is 15 residues long. CDR1 is KGHSH, CDR2 LQKENI, per germline. CDR3 loop: CASSPYTGSEETQYF. DNA for the CDR3: TGTGCCAGCTCACCATATACAGGGTCGGAAGAGACCCAGTACTTC.

This clonotype was recorded many times. The V call is TRBV4-1, the J call TRBJ2-3; D unclear. Germline CDR1 and CDR2: MGHRA and YSYEKL. Trimming pared 0 bases from V and 1 base from J, leaving 8 bases between. The CDR3 covers 15 residues. CDR3 coding DNA: TGCGCCAGCAGCCAAGATTCGTCCGGCACAGATACGCAGTATTTT. Its protein is CASSQDSSGTDTQYF.

This clonotype was counted many times. V and J are TRBV4-3 and TRBJ2-3; 8 bases match TRBD2. Trimming removed 0 bases from V and 2 bases from J; junction bases left unmatched: 10. The CDR3 contains 18 residues. The germline V gene encodes CDR1 LGHNA and CDR2 YSLEER. The chain's CDR3 is CASSQDGLPGGSTDTQYF. CDR3 sequence (DNA): TGCGCCAGCAGCCAAGATGGCCTTCCGGGGGGGTCCACAGATACGCAGTATTTT.

Of note for this clonotype: At one end the junction does not follow the germline gene, possibly because of a read error. The chain couples TRBV20-1 to TRBJ2-2; 7 bases are a match to TRBD2. Per the germline V gene, CDR1 is DFQATT and CDR2 is SNEGSKA (reference sequence). The CDR3 totals 13 residues. CDR3 sequence: CSVSTGFAGERFF. As DNA, the CDR3 is TGCAGTGTATCCACCGGGTTTGCGGGGGAGCGGTTTTTT.

The table lists this clonotype with many counts. The chain recombines TRBV12-3 or TRBV12-4 with TRBJ1-2, with 11 nucleotides matching TRBD1. The ends lost 6 bases at V and 6 bases at J; junction bases unmatched: 9. The CDR3 consists of 15 residues. The CDR3 nucleotides are TGTGCCAGCAGCTTGGACAGGGGGCGGCGGGATGGCTACACCTTC. Translated: CASSLDRGRRDGYTF.